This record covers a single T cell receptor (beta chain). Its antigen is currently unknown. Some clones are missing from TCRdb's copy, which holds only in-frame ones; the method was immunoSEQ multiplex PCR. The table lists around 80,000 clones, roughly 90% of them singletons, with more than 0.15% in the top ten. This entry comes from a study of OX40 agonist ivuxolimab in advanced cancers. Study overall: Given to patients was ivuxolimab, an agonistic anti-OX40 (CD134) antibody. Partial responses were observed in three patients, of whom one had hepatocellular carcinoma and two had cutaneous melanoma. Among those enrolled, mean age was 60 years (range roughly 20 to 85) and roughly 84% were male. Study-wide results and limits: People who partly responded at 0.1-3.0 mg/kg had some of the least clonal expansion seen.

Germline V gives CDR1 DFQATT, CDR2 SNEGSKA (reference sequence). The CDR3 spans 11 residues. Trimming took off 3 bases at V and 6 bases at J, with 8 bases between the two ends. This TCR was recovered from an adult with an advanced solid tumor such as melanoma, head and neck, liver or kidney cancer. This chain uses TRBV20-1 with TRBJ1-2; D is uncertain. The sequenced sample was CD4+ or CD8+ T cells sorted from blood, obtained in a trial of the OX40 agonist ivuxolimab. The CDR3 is CSARDLNGYTF. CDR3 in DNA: TGCAGTGCTAGGGACCTCAATGGCTACACCTTC.